This TCR beta chain was found in a study of blood T cell repertoires in COVID-19. Across the whole study: The analysed material was cDNA or gDNA that came from T cells, B-cell-depleted T cells, or PBMCs.

Original processing methods: Quantification of nucleated cells was approximated via reference gene primer amplification. Sequenced by immunoSEQ multiplex PCR; TCRdb stores in-frame clones only, minus some. Clone size and the V and J calls come from that table; the DNA yielded D and trimming. The sample contains about 180,000 clones, approximately 89% of which appear only once. V lost 4 bases and J 5 bases, leaving 12 bases between the germline ends. The CDR3 totals 12 residues. In germline, CDR1 is SQVTM, CDR2 ANQGSEA. The specimen sequenced was PBMCs or T cells enriched from blood (not recorded which). The TCR was taken from a woman aged 40 to 50 with acute COVID-19. This chain connects TRBV29-1 to TRBJ2-7; D is perhaps TRBD1 (6 bases). In DNA form, the CDR3 reads TGCAGCGTTGGACAGGCTTTGAACGAGCAGTACTTC. This codes for CSVGQALNEQYF.